Sequencing of this T cell receptor (beta chain) was carried out in a study of T cells in localized non-small cell lung cancer. The CDR3 totals 14 residues. V was cut by 5 bases and J by 13 bases, with 23 bases left in between. Per germline, CDR1 MNHNY and CDR2 SVGAGI (reference sequence). TCRdb's table, derived via immunoSEQ multiplex PCR, lists solely in-frame clones and lacks some. The sample has about 20,000 clones, approximately 90% seen once. V is TRBV6-6 and J is TRBJ1-2; no clear D. The clonotype originates from a male donor at least 60 years old with stage I squamous cell lung carcinoma. The input for sequencing was peripheral blood, taken before any cancer treatment. CDR3 loop: CASSHPKGSGGITF. The CDR3 nucleotides are TGTGCCAGCAGTCACCCTAAAGGTTCGGGTGGGATCACCTTC.